The 12 T cell receptor beta chains presented below share a single source sample, sequenced in a study of blood T cell repertoires in COVID-19. Sequenced by immunoSEQ multiplex PCR; TCRdb stores in-frame clones only, minus some. The sample has about 460,000 clones, around 85% seen once. Sequenced sample: PBMCs or T cells enriched from blood (not recorded which). Every receptor here comes from an older woman who had recovered from COVID-19.

The rearrangement uses TRBV6-5 and TRBJ2-1, with a weak D call TRBD2 (7 bases). Trimming pared 10 bases from V and 8 bases from J, leaving 21 bases between. From germline, CDR1 is MNHEY and CDR2 SVGAGI. This CDR3 spans 14 amino acids. CDR3 DNA sequence: TGTGCCACCGCACGGGTGGGGGCGGGAGATGAGCAGTTCTTC. Its protein is CATARVGAGDEQFF.

This rearrangement joins TRBV3-1 (or the pseudogene TRBV3-2) to TRBJ2-1, with 7 bases aligning to TRBD1. Germline V lookup: CDR1 LGHDT, CDR2 YNNKEL (reference sequence). With V trimmed by 2 bases and J by 5 bases, 3 bases remained unmatched. This CDR3 contains 14 residues. The CDR3 is CASSQLGTDNEQFF. The CDR3 region has the DNA TGTGCCAGCAGCCAACTAGGGACAGACAATGAGCAGTTCTTC.

The rearrangement uses TRBV10-3 and TRBJ2-7; 12 bases align to TRBD2. There are 14 residues in the CDR3. Trimming took 10 bases from V and 7 from J; bases not matched to a gene: 11. Germline CDR1 reads ENHRY; CDR2 reads SYGVKD. DNA for the CDR3: TGTGCCACCCTACCTAGCGGGGGGGCGGAGGAGCAGTACTTC. Translating gives CATLPSGGAEEQYF.

This clone was counted a few times. This sample includes further DNA sequences coding for the same CDR3. The chain combines TRBV7-2 with TRBJ1-5, with no clear D. Germline-derived CDR1 and CDR2 are SGHTA and FQGNSA. V lost 3 bases and J lost 3, with 6 bases in between. This CDR3 region has 13 residues. The DNA of the CDR3 is TGTGCCAGCAGCTTGAGGGCCAATCAGCCCCAGCATTTT. Its translation is CASSLRANQPQHF.

The gene calls are TRBV15 and TRBJ2-3, with 7 bases matching TRBD2. The ends lost 1 base at V and 3 bases at J; junction bases unmatched: 4. The V gene's germline CDR1 is LNHNV and CDR2 YYDKDF (reference sequence). The length of the CDR3 is 15 residues. The CDR3 DNA is TGTGCCACCAGCAGAGGCCAGGGAGGGACAGATACGCAGTATTTT. Its translation is CATSRGQGGTDTQYF.

The V and J genes are TRBV9 and TRBJ1-1; D is perhaps TRBD1 (5 bases). Germline V gene data show CDR1 as SGDLS and CDR2 as YYNGEE. V dropped 4 bases and J dropped 3 bases, with 10 bases sitting between them. The CDR3 extends over 13 amino acids. CDR3 DNA sequence: TGTGCCAGCAGCCAAGACAGAGACACTGAAGCTTTCTTT. This gives the protein CASSQDRDTEAFF.

This clone was observed once. The genes are TRBV7-9 and TRBJ1-4; 7 nucleotides match TRBD1. From germline, CDR1 is SEHNR and CDR2 FQNEAQ (reference sequence). CDR3 length equals 14 residues. J lost 5 bases, V lost 2 bases, and 2 bases had no gene match. CDR3 sequence: CASSLMGQNEKLFF. The CDR3 DNA reads as TGTGCCAGCAGCTTAATGGGACAGAATGAAAAACTGTTTTTT.

This chain links TRBV27 with TRBJ2-3; 8 nucleotides align to TRBD1. J gave up 2 bases and V 4 bases, and 5 bases lay outside the gene matches. Germline values: CDR1 MNHEY, CDR2 SMNVEV (reference sequence). The CDR3 spans 15 residues. The CDR3 is CASSYRGRHTDTQYF. The CDR3 coding sequence is TGTGCCAGCAGTTACAGGGGGAGACACACAGATACGCAGTATTTT.

The chain recombines TRBV4-1 with TRBJ1-4; a possible D gene is TRBD1 (5 bases). CDR1 and CDR2 from the germline V gene are MGHRA and YSYEKL. CDR3 length equals 16 residues. The V gene lost 1 base and the J gene lost 2 bases, with 11 bases spanning the gap. The CDR3, as DNA: TGCGCCAGCAGCCAAGGACAGCTTTTTACTAATGAAAAACTGTTTTTT. It is translated as CASSQGQLFTNEKLFF.

V usage is TRBV7-2 and J usage is TRBJ2-1; 7 bases fit TRBD2. Unmatched junction bases numbered 2, after V lost 3 bases and J lost 0 bases. There are 15 residues in the CDR3. Germline values: CDR1 SGHTA, CDR2 FQGNSA. The DNA of the CDR3 is TGTGCCAGCAGCTTCCTAGCGGCCTCCTACAATGAGCAGTTCTTC. Translated, it gives CASSFLAASYNEQFF.

The rearrangement links TRBV9 to TRBJ2-2; 8 bases are a match to TRBD1. There are 17 residues in the CDR3. Losses at the gene ends were 0 bases for V and 5 bases for J; bases not matched to a gene: 9. Germline CDR1 reads SGDLS; CDR2 reads YYNGEE. The CDR3 loop reads CASSVESQGAGTGELFF. CDR3 bases: TGTGCCAGCAGCGTAGAGTCCCAGGGGGCGGGAACCGGGGAGCTGTTTTTT.

The chain joins TRBV27 to TRBJ2-7; TRBD2 is a possible D gene (7 bases). CDR1 and CDR2 from the germline V gene are MNHEY and SMNVEV (reference sequence). V was shortened by 8 bases and J by 5 bases, with 19 bases between the two germline ends. This CDR3 is built from 14 residues. CDR3 bases: TGTGCCAGCTCCACTCTGGGGGGGGCGGACGAGCAGTACTTC. Protein product: CASSTLGGADEQYF.